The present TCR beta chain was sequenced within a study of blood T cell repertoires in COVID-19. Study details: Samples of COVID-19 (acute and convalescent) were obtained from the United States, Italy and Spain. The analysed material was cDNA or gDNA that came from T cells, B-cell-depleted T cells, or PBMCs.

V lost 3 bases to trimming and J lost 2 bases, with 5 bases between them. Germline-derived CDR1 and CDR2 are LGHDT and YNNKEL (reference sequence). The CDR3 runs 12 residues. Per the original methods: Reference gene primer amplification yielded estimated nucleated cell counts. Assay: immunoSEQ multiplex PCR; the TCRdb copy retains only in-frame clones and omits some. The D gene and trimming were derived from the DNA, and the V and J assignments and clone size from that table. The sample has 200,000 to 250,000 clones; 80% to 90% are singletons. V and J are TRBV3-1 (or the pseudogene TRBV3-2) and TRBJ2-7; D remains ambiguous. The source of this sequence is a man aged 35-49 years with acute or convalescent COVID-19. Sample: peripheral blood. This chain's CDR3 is CASSHLAYEQYF. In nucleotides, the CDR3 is TGTGCCAGCAGCCATCTTGCCTACGAGCAGTACTTC.